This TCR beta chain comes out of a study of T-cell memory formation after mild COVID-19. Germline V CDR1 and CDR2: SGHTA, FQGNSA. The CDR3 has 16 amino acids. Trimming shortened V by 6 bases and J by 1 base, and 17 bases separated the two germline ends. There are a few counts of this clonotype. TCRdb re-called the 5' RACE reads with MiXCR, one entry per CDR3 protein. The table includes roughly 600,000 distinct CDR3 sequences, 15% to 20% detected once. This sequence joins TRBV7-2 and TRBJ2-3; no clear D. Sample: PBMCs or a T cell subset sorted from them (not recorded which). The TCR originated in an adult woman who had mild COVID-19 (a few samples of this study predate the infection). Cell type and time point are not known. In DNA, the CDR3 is TGTGCCAGCAGTTCGCTCATCAGTGTTGGCACAGATACGCAGTATTTT. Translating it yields CASSSLISVGTDTQYF.